This T cell receptor beta chain was documented in a study of T cell responses to AZD1222 COVID-19 vaccine. General study findings and limits: Spike-spanning, vaccine-associated CD4 TCRs were dominant at 160-218 and 743-854. Within unmutated variant regions lay the reported targets of nearly half of spike-specific TCRs.

With regard to this clone: No antigen is known for it.

Libraries were prepared by immunoSEQ multiplex PCR; TCRdb keeps only in-frame clonotypes and omits some of them. Altogether 150,000 to 200,000 clones are present, roughly nine tenths being singletons, with the ten largest covering over 1.2%. CDR1 MNHEY and CDR2 SVGAGI come from the germline V gene. The CDR3 spans 14 residues. V was clipped by 0 bases and J by 10 bases; unmatched bases: 2. The chain is built from TRBV6-5 and TRBJ1-4; 10 bases line up with TRBD1. Sequenced here: peripheral blood, sampled on day 0 of AZD1222 vaccination. The receptor was isolated from an adult in good health. CDR3 sequence (DNA): TGTGCCAGCAGTTACTCGCGGACAGGGGGAAAACTGTTTTTT. Encoded protein: CASSYSRTGGKLFF.